The entry below describes one T cell receptor (beta chain). How the authors handled the data: Nucleated cell number was recorded as an estimate derived from reference gene primer amplification. Sequencing used immunoSEQ multiplex PCR; TCRdb keeps in-frame clones, though not all of them. V and J calls and clone size come straight from that table; D and trimming were deduced from the DNA. The sample holds about 520,000 clones, 75% to 90% seen once. The data were obtained in a study of blood T cell repertoires in COVID-19. Study-level background: Collection of acute and convalescent COVID-19 samples took place in the United States, Italy and Spain. PBMCs, B-cell-depleted T cells, or T cells provided the cDNA or gDNA that made up the material.

Germline CDR1 LGHDT, CDR2 YNNKEL (reference sequence). The CDR3 has 16 residues. Trimming stripped 1 base from V and 1 base from J, with 11 bases between. This TCR was sampled from a human donor in a cohort sampled during active COVID-19. The rearrangement uses TRBV3-1 (or the pseudogene TRBV3-2) and TRBJ1-3; D not certain. Input material: peripheral blood. CDR3 DNA: TGTGCCAGCAGCCAAGCGGGGATGATTTCTGGAAACACCATATATTTT. Translating it yields CASSQAGMISGNTIYF.